The 22 T cell receptor beta chains below come from one sample, sequenced in a study of blood T cell repertoires in COVID-19. Sequenced by immunoSEQ multiplex PCR; TCRdb stores in-frame clones only, minus some. This sample has 350,000 or so clones, with roughly 84% found just once. The sequencing sample was made of PBMCs or T cells enriched from blood (not recorded which). The receptor set was obtained from a woman aged 25 to 45 who had recovered from COVID-19.

This chain connects TRBV10-1 to TRBJ2-2; 7 bases agree with TRBD2. CDR1 is WNHNN and CDR2 is SYGVQD in the germline V gene (reference sequence). The length of the CDR3 is 13 residues. With V trimmed by 5 bases and J by 6 bases, 3 bases remained unmatched. CDR3 sequence reads: CASSRTSPGELFF. CDR3 nucleotide sequence: TGCGCCAGCAGTCGGACTAGTCCCGGGGAGCTGTTTTTT.

This chain connects TRBV9 to TRBJ1-2, with D perhaps TRBD1 (5 bases). CDR3 length equals 14 residues. From germline, CDR1 is SGDLS and CDR2 YYNGEE. V was clipped by 0 bases and J by 6 bases, with 12 bases between them. The CDR3 spells CASSVVDTGDGYTF. CDR3 sequence (DNA): TGTGCCAGCAGCGTAGTGGACACGGGTGATGGCTACACCTTC.

This rearrangement joins TRBV19 to TRBJ1-4; TRBD1 aligns across 8 bases. The CDR3 is 15 residues long. Germline assignment: CDR1 LNHDA and CDR2 SQIVND (reference sequence). Unmatched junction bases numbered 4, after V lost 4 bases and J lost 3 bases. The DNA of the CDR3 is TGTGCCAGTAGTAGCCGACAGGGGTCTAATGAAAAACTGTTTTTT. It encodes CASSSRQGSNEKLFF.

The chain carries TRBV25-1 and TRBJ1-4, with TRBD1 identical over 9 bases. V lost 3 bases and J lost 3; bases outside the gene matches: 11. The CDR3 contains 18 residues. Germline CDR1 and CDR2: MGHDK and SYGVNS. DNA for the CDR3: TGTGCCAGCAGTGACCGAGGGACAGGGATTCGGGCTAATGAAAAACTGTTTTTT. Protein: CASSDRGTGIRANEKLFF. Full variable domain (rest looked up from reference TRBV25-1 and TRBJ1-4): EADIYQTPRYLVIGTGKKITLECSQTMGHDKMYWYQQDPGMELHLIHYSYGVNSTEKGDLSSESTVSRIRTEHFPLTLESARPSHTSQYLCASSDRGTGIRANEKLFFGSGTQLSVL.

This sequence joins TRBV24-1 and TRBJ2-3, with 9 bases that match TRBD2. The CDR3 has 17 residues. In germline, CDR1 is KGHDR, CDR2 SFDVKD. V lost 6 bases, J lost 0 bases, and 9 bases stayed unmatched. The CDR3 region has the DNA TGTGCCACCAGTACCCAGGGGACTAGCACTAGCACAGATACGCAGTATTTT. This sequence encodes CATSTQGTSTSTDTQYF.

V gene TRBV7-9 combines with J gene TRBJ1-2, with 9 bases aligning to TRBD1. The V segment lost 5 bases and the J segment 3 bases; nucleotides outside the gene matches: 10. The CDR3 loop spans 16 amino acids. Germline V gene sequence: CDR1 SEHNR, CDR2 FQNEAQ (reference sequence). CDR3 nucleotide sequence: TGTGCCAGCAGCCTATGGGACAGGGAGGACCACTATGGCTACACCTTC. Its protein is CASSLWDREDHYGYTF. The full variable domain, with the rest looked up from reference TRBV7-9 and TRBJ1-2, is DTGVSQNPRHKITKRGQNVTFRCDPISEHNRLYWYRQTLGQGPEFLTYFQNEAQLEKSRLLSDRFSAERPKGSFSTLEIQRTEQGDSAMYLCASSLWDREDHYGYTFGSGTRLTVV.

The chain links TRBV13 to TRBJ1-3, with 9 bases lining up with TRBD1. The germline V gene encodes CDR1 PRHDT and CDR2 FYEKMQ (reference sequence). V was pared by 7 bases and J by 1 base, with 8 bases of the junction left unmatched. The CDR3 is made up of 16 amino acids. CDR3 amino acids: CASTSYRGQSGNTIYF. In DNA, the CDR3 is TGTGCCAGCACCTCCTACAGGGGGCAGTCTGGAAACACCATATATTTT.

The chain carries TRBV27 and TRBJ2-1; weak D call: TRBD1 (6 bases). The ends were cut back, 6 bases at V and 7 bases at J, with 19 bases in the middle. The CDR3 consists of 15 residues. Germline lookup yields CDR1 MNHEY and CDR2 SMNVEV (reference sequence). The CDR3 sequence: CASSRGPRRGNEQFF. CDR3 DNA: TGTGCCAGCAGCAGGGGACCCCGCCGTGGGAATGAGCAGTTCTTC.

This chain connects TRBV5-1 to TRBJ1-6, with D perhaps TRBD1 (5 bases). From germline, CDR1 is SGHRS and CDR2 YFSETQ. The CDR3 spans 14 residues. The germline V and J ends were trimmed by 4 bases and 10 bases, with 15 bases remaining between them. In nucleotides, the CDR3 is TGCGCCAGCAGCATGGACACGAAAGAATCACCCCTCCACTTT. Amino acids: CASSMDTKESPLHF.

In DNA form, the CDR3 reads TGTGCCAGCAGTTGGACAGGCAGTGATGAGCAGTTCTTC. Protein product: CASSWTGSDEQFF. The V call is TRBV6-5, the J call TRBJ2-1, with 7 positions matching TRBD1. V shed 4 bases, J shed 8 bases, and the junction held 5 bases outside the gene matches. The germline gives CDR1 MNHEY, CDR2 SVGAGI. CDR3 length equals 13 residues.

This clone was recorded a few times. The chain is built from TRBV18 and TRBJ1-2; D possibly corresponds to TRBD1 (6 bases). V lost 2 bases, J lost 8 bases, and 15 bases lay in between. Germline loops: CDR1 KGHSH, CDR2 LQKENI. The CDR3 is made up of 14 amino acids. The CDR3 spells CASSPDSYRDGYTF. DNA of the CDR3: TGTGCCAGCTCACCAGACTCCTACAGGGACGGCTACACCTTC.

The genes are TRBV7-7 and TRBJ2-7; D might be TRBD1 (5 bases). Germline V gene sequence: CDR1 SSHAT, CDR2 FNYEAQ (reference sequence). CDR3 size: 14 residues. V lost 1 base and J 4 bases, leaving 11 bases between the germline ends. The CDR3 nucleotides read TGTGCCAGCAGCTTAGGAACAGGTTCTTACGAGCAGTACTTC. It codes for CASSLGTGSYEQYF. Looking up the rest from reference TRBV7-7 and TRBJ2-7 gives the full variable domain: GAGVSQSPRYKVTKRGQDVTLRCDPISSHATLYWYQQALGQGPEFLTYFNYEAQPDKSGLPSDRFSAERPEGSISTLTIQRTEQRDSAMYRCASSLGTGSYEQYFGPGTRLTVT.

The chain recombines TRBV25-1 with TRBJ2-5; D perhaps matches TRBD1 (6 bases). With 1 base removed from V and 2 bases from J, the gap between germline ends came to 14 bases. The CDR3 runs to 16 residues. Germline-derived CDR1 and CDR2 are MGHDK and SYGVNS. The CDR3 is CASSEWAGAEQETQYF. CDR3 sequence (DNA): TGTGCCAGCAGTGAATGGGCAGGGGCGGAACAAGAGACCCAGTACTTC.

The chain combines TRBV30 with TRBJ2-5; 11 bases align to TRBD2. This CDR3 is built from 12 residues. With 6 bases clipped from V and 4 bases from J, the junction kept 1 base outside the gene matches. CDR1 GTSNPN and CDR2 SVGIG come from the germline V gene (reference sequence). The CDR3 coding sequence is TGTGCCTGTAGCGGGGGGGCAGAGACCCAGTACTTC. It is translated as CACSGGAETQYF.

V and J are TRBV6-5 and TRBJ2-7; 8 bases are shared with TRBD2. CDR3 length: 15 amino acids. The ends lost 7 bases at V and 0 bases at J; junction bases unmatched: 8. The germline V gene encodes CDR1 MNHEY and CDR2 SVGAGI. In DNA form, the CDR3 reads TGTGCCAGCAACACCGCGGGGGGCGCCTCCTACGAGCAGTACTTC. It encodes CASNTAGGASYEQYF.

The V call is TRBV10-2, the J call TRBJ1-1, with unresolved D. Germline CDR1 reads WSHSY; CDR2 reads SAAADI. CDR3 length: 14 amino acids. Trimming removed 5 bases at V and 1 base at J, with 11 bases between. The CDR3 is CASSYLSGNTEAFF. Written as DNA, the CDR3 is TGCGCCAGCAGTTACCTCTCAGGGAACACTGAAGCTTTCTTT.

This clone was found once. The chain links TRBV7-2 to TRBJ2-3; 8 bases match TRBD2. The CDR3 covers 17 residues. V was clipped by 0 bases and J by 5 bases; unmatched bases: 10. In germline, CDR1 is SGHTA, CDR2 FQGNSA. CDR3 coding DNA: TGTGCCAGCAGCTTAGCGGGGGGCACGGGAGGGGTAGATACGCAGTATTTT. Protein product: CASSLAGGTGGVDTQYF. Full variable domain (missing parts from reference TRBV7-2 and TRBJ2-3): GAGVSQSPSNKVTEKGKDVELRCDPISGHTALYWYRQSLGQGLEFLIYFQGNSAPDKSGLPSDRFSAERTGGSVSTLTIQRTQQEDSAVYLCASSLAGGTGGVDTQYFGPGTRLTVL.

A remark on this clone: Other nucleotide sequences in the sample specify the same CDR3. The chain links TRBV20-1 to TRBJ2-7; D remains ambiguous. Germline assignment: CDR1 DFQATT and CDR2 SNEGSKA (reference sequence). V gave up 5 bases and J gave up 4 bases, with 9 bases separating them. The CDR3 is 11 residues long. Here the CDR3 reads CSARGSYEQYF. As DNA, the CDR3 is TGCAGTGCTCGTGGTTCGTACGAGCAGTACTTC.

The chain is built from TRBV7-6 and TRBJ2-2, with D maybe TRBD1 (6 bases). From germline, CDR1 is SGHVS and CDR2 FNYEAQ. The CDR3 loop spans 16 amino acids. The ends were cut back, 5 bases at V and 2 bases at J, with 15 bases in the middle. As DNA, the CDR3 is TGTGCCAGCAGCACTCCCGGGACACTAAACACCGGGGAGCTGTTTTTT. Encoded protein: CASSTPGTLNTGELFF.

V gene TRBV28 combines with J gene TRBJ2-5, with 16 bases fitting TRBD2. CDR3 size: 14 residues. The V gene end was trimmed by 8 bases and the J gene end by 13 bases; junction bases not matched to a gene: 10. Germline-derived CDR1 and CDR2 are MDHEN and SYDVKM. As DNA, the CDR3 is TGTGCCAGCCAGACATTGGGACTAGCGGGGGGGCGGTACTTC. Translation: CASQTLGLAGGRYF.

V gene TRBV5-1 combines with J gene TRBJ2-7; no reliable D call. The CDR3 length is 14 residues. CDR1 and CDR2 from the germline V gene are SGHRS and YFSETQ. The germline V and J ends were trimmed by 0 bases and 2 bases, with 9 bases remaining between them. CDR3 in DNA: TGCGCCAGCAGCTTGGGGGCTGGAACCTACGAGCAGTACTTC. The encoded protein is CASSLGAGTYEQYF. The variable domain in full, completed from reference TRBV5-1 and TRBJ2-7, reads KAGVTQTPRYLIKTRGQQVTLSCSPISGHRSVSWYQQTPGQGLQFLFEYFSETQRNKGNFPGRFSGRQFSNSRSEMNVSTLELGDSALYLCASSLGAGTYEQYFGPGTRLTVT.

This clone showed up just once. CDR3 DNA sequence: TGTGCCAGCAGCCCACCTTTCGCGGGGTCTGGAAACACCATATATTTT. It codes for CASSPPFAGSGNTIYF. This chain connects TRBV7-2 to TRBJ1-3; no clear D. Germline CDR1 SGHTA, CDR2 FQGNSA. V was shortened by 5 bases and J by 1 base, with 15 bases between the two germline ends. This CDR3 is 16 amino acids long.